This T cell receptor beta chain emerged from a study of T cells after yellow fever vaccination. Overall study findings and caveats: Most clones from primary vaccination were detected again post-booster (about 95% CD4, more than 85% CD8). On re-exposure, the response was weaker but peaked faster, at day 5 versus 15. Of the clonotypes, a small share occurred in both CD4 and CD8 compartments.

In regard to this clonotype: Its antigen is not identified.

The study made its TCR cDNA through 5'RACE template switching. That step introduced a universal primer site along with UMIs. TCRdb recomputed calls from the 5' RACE reads with MiXCR, one row per CDR3 protein. Of 500,000 to 700,000 distinct CDR3 sequences in the sample, less than 20% were seen once. The receptor was derived from a man aged 30 to 39 who received the YFV17D yellow fever vaccine. The source material was PBMCs, sampled 15 days after the yellow fever booster vaccination.

The CDR3, as DNA: TGCGCCAGCAGCTTGAGCCTGAGCTCCTACAATGAGCAGTTCTTC. This encodes CASSLSLSSYNEQFF. The chain uses TRBV5-1 and TRBJ2-1, with D hard to call. The CDR3 length is 15 residues. Germline CDR1 reads SGHRS; CDR2 reads YFSETQ. V was clipped by 1 base and J by 0 bases, with 8 bases between them.